These 23 T cell receptor beta chains were sequenced from one sample in a study of OX40 agonist ivuxolimab in advanced cancers. Only in-frame clones appear in the TCRdb table, and some are missing; sequencing was by immunoSEQ multiplex PCR. The table lists 72,000 or so clones, about four fifths of them singletons. Sample: CD4+ or CD8+ T cells sorted from blood, taken in a trial of the OX40 agonist ivuxolimab. The receptors stem from an adult with an advanced solid tumor such as melanoma, head and neck, liver or kidney cancer.

The J gene is TRBJ2-2, the V gene TRBV19, with D maybe TRBD1 (6 bases). Between the trimmed V and J ends, which lost 6 bases and 1 base, there was a span of 9 bases. Germline assignment: CDR1 LNHDA and CDR2 SQIVND (reference sequence). The CDR3 length is 14 residues. The CDR3, as DNA: TGTGCCAGTAGCAAGACAGGGAACACCGGGGAGCTGTTTTTT. This encodes CASSKTGNTGELFF.

The CDR3 DNA sequence: TGTGCCAGCAGCTTCGGCGACCCCAGGATCTATAATTCACCCCTCCACTTT. Residues: CASSFGDPRIYNSPLHF. This chain joins TRBV13 and TRBJ1-6; D is undetermined. V lost 3 bases to trimming and J lost 3 bases, with 15 bases between them. The CDR3 consists of 17 residues. Germline-derived CDR1 and CDR2 are PRHDT and FYEKMQ (reference sequence).

The chain links TRBV7-8 to TRBJ1-2; D call uncertain. V lost 1 base and J 4 bases, leaving 10 bases between the germline ends. The CDR3 contains 14 residues. Per germline, CDR1 SGHVS and CDR2 FQNEAQ. CDR3 in amino acids: CASSLGAAAYGYTF. The CDR3, as DNA: TGTGCCAGCAGCTTAGGTGCAGCCGCCTATGGCTACACCTTC.

The chain links TRBV4-2 to TRBJ1-2; D is uncertain. CDR3 size: 14 residues. The V and J ends lost 0 bases and 3 bases respectively, with 8 bases between them. Germline V gene lookup returns CDR1 LGHNA and CDR2 YNFKEQ. Here the CDR3 DNA reads TGTGCCAGCAGCCAAGATGTGGTTGACTATGGCTACACCTTC. Residues: CASSQDVVDYGYTF.

The chain uses TRBV5-4 and TRBJ2-3, with TRBD2 matching 8 bases. Germline V gene data show CDR1 as SGHNT and CDR2 as YYREEE (reference sequence). The V and J ends lost 4 bases and 3 bases, in that order; junction bases with no gene match: 13. The CDR3 consists of 17 residues. CDR3 in DNA: TGTGCCAGCAGCCGGCCGGTGGGCGGGGGGCCAACAGATACGCAGTATTTT. It codes for CASSRPVGGGPTDTQYF.

V is TRBV14 and J is TRBJ2-2; D is possibly TRBD2 (5 bases). The CDR3 length is 15 residues. The germline V gene has CDR1 SGHDN and CDR2 FVKESK. Trimming shortened V by 3 bases and J by 0 bases, and 8 bases separated the two germline ends. The CDR3 region is CASSQLLANTGELFF. CDR3 DNA sequence: TGTGCCAGCAGCCAGTTACTAGCGAACACCGGGGAGCTGTTTTTT.

The chain recombines TRBV6-5 with TRBJ2-1; possible D gene TRBD1, 5 bases. V lost 7 bases and J lost 9, with 10 bases in between. The CDR3 is made up of 11 amino acids. CDR1 MNHEY and CDR2 SVGAGI come from the germline V gene. The CDR3 DNA reads TGTGCCAGCACTAAGGGGTTTGAGCAGTTCTTC. This codes for CASTKGFEQFF.

The rearrangement uses TRBV5-1 and TRBJ1-1, with D uncertain. In germline, CDR1 is SGHRS, CDR2 YFSETQ. The CDR3 has 13 residues. Between the trimmed V and J ends, which lost 4 bases and 1 base, there was a span of 8 bases. The CDR3 DNA sequence: TGCGCCAGCAGCGCACAGCAGAACACTGAAGCTTTCTTT. As protein: CASSAQQNTEAFF.

J is TRBJ1-3 and V is TRBV9; D remains ambiguous. The germline V and J ends were trimmed by 2 bases and 0 bases, with 12 bases remaining between them. The CDR3 runs 16 residues. Germline CDR1 and CDR2: SGDLS and YYNGEE. CDR3 nucleotides: TGTGCCAGCAGCGTCACAACAGCCTTCTCTGGAAACACCATATATTTT. It encodes CASSVTTAFSGNTIYF.

The chain combines TRBV7-6 with TRBJ2-3; D remains unclear. The CDR3 length is 15 residues. Trimming left V 1 base short and J 0 bases short, with 8 bases between. Germline CDR1 and CDR2: SGHVS and FNYEAQ. CDR3 residues: CASSLVRGSTDTQYF. CDR3 bases: TGTGCCAGCAGCTTAGTGCGAGGTAGCACAGATACGCAGTATTTT.

The rearrangement joins TRBV4-3 to TRBJ1-6, with no clear D. This CDR3 has 14 amino acids. Germline V gene lookup returns CDR1 LGHNA and CDR2 YSLEER. Trimming left V 4 bases short and J 7 bases short, with 11 bases between. The CDR3 region is CASSREDGNSPLHF. For the CDR3, the DNA is TGCGCCAGCAGCCGAGAGGACGGGAATTCACCCCTCCACTTT.

This clone is labeled as medium-sized. The chain combines TRBV30 with TRBJ2-1; no definite D call. Trimming took 0 bases from V and 10 from J, leaving 16 bases between them. Germline-derived CDR1 and CDR2 are GTSNPN and SVGIG (reference sequence). The CDR3 sequence is 14 residues long. The CDR3: CAWSVVTAKAEQFF. In DNA form, the CDR3 reads TGTGCCTGGAGTGTTGTCACAGCAAAGGCCGAGCAGTTCTTC. Looking up the rest from reference TRBV30 and TRBJ2-1 gives the full variable domain: SQTIHQWPATLVQPVGSPLSLECTVEGTSNPNLYWYRQAAGRGLQLLFYSVGIGQISSEVPQNLSASRPQDRQFILSSKKLLLSDSGFYLCAWSVVTAKAEQFFGPGTRLTVL.

This sequence joins TRBV7-9 and TRBJ1-1; a weak D match, TRBD1 (5 bases). Trimming took off 5 bases at V and 8 bases at J, with 12 bases between the two ends. The CDR3 contains 12 residues. CDR1 is SEHNR, CDR2 FQNEAQ, per germline (reference sequence). CDR3: CASSPPRGEAFF. CDR3 DNA: TGTGCCAGCAGCCCGCCCCGGGGGGAAGCTTTCTTT.

The V call is TRBV11-2, the J call TRBJ2-5; unclear D gene. The V and J ends lost 5 bases and 5 bases respectively, with 15 bases between them. The CDR3 covers 14 residues. Germline CDR1 is SGHAT and CDR2 is FQNNGV. The DNA of the CDR3 is TGTGCCAGCAGCCGAGACCCATCACGGGAGACCCAGTACTTC. Its translation is CASSRDPSRETQYF.

This clone was counted once. The chain is built from TRBV5-1 and TRBJ2-1, with 12 positions matching TRBD1. This CDR3 has 13 amino acids. Germline assignment: CDR1 SGHRS and CDR2 YFSETQ. Losses at the gene ends were 8 bases for V and 6 bases for J; bases not matched to a gene: 3. In DNA, the CDR3 is TGCGCCAGTTGGGACAGGGGGCTCAATGAGCAGTTCTTC. Its translation is CASWDRGLNEQFF.

The chain has TRBV19 and TRBJ1-2; weak D call: TRBD1 (5 bases). The V gene lost 3 bases and the J gene lost 4 bases, with 15 bases spanning the gap. This CDR3 is built from 15 residues. Germline loops: CDR1 LNHDA, CDR2 SQIVND (reference sequence). The CDR3 bases are TGTGCCAGTAGTATCTCCTGGCAGGGAAGCTATGGCTACACCTTC. This translates into CASSISWQGSYGYTF.

The chain is built from TRBV19 and TRBJ1-2; D is ambiguous. Trimming took off 2 bases at V and 4 bases at J, with 14 bases between the two ends. The CDR3 extends over 15 amino acids. The germline gives CDR1 LNHDA, CDR2 SQIVND (reference sequence). This CDR3 reads CASSINPQRSYGYTF. The CDR3, as DNA: TGTGCCAGTAGTATAAACCCTCAGAGATCCTATGGCTACACCTTC.

The chain joins TRBV15 to TRBJ2-5, with 8 nucleotides matching TRBD2. Germline trimming cut 0 bases from V and 5 bases from J; bases unmatched to any gene: 11. This CDR3 is 17 amino acids long. Germline V gene data show CDR1 as LNHNV and CDR2 as YYDKDF (reference sequence). The CDR3 protein is CATSRDRFGGAEETQYF. The CDR3 DNA reads TGTGCCACCAGCAGAGATCGGTTCGGGGGGGCCGAGGAGACCCAGTACTTC.

V usage is TRBV6-1 and J usage is TRBJ2-3, with 14 positions matching TRBD2. V lost 4 bases, J lost 7 bases, and 13 bases stayed unmatched. Germline CDR1 reads MNHNS; CDR2 reads SASEGT. The CDR3 consists of 18 residues. The CDR3 loop reads CASSVPLTSGGARNTQYF. CDR3 nucleotide sequence: TGTGCCAGCAGTGTACCCCTGACTAGCGGGGGGGCGCGTAATACGCAGTATTTT.

The chain combines TRBV11-3 with TRBJ1-1; TRBD1 is a possible D gene (6 bases). The ends were cut back, 2 bases at V and 6 bases at J, with 10 bases in the middle. This CDR3 spans 13 amino acids. Germline loops: CDR1 SGHNT, CDR2 YENEEA. The CDR3 sequence is CASSLYREAEAFF. The CDR3, as DNA: TGTGCCAGCAGCTTATACAGGGAGGCTGAAGCTTTCTTT.

The gene calls are TRBV5-5 and TRBJ1-2; 9 bases agree with TRBD1. Germline assignment: CDR1 SGHKS and CDR2 YYEKEE (reference sequence). The CDR3 sequence is 16 residues long. The junction had 12 bases not matched to a gene; V was cut back by 4 bases and J by 5 bases. CDR3 loop: CASSAGQGSSVYGYTF. The CDR3 nucleotides read TGTGCCAGCAGCGCGGGACAGGGCTCTAGCGTATATGGCTACACCTTC. The whole variable domain, filled in from reference TRBV5-5 and TRBJ1-2, reads DAGVTQSPTHLIKTRGQQVTLRCSPISGHKSVSWYQQVLGQGPQFIFQYYEKEERGRGNFPDRFSARQFPNYSSELNVNALLLGDSALYLCASSAGQGSSVYGYTFGSGTRLTVV.

The V and J genes are TRBV5-1 and TRBJ1-2; the match to TRBD1 covers 7 bases. J was trimmed by 7 bases and V by 3 bases; bases with no gene match: 18. The CDR3 covers 17 residues. CDR1 and CDR2 from the germline V gene are SGHRS and YFSETQ. The CDR3, as DNA: TGCGCCAGCAGCTCCGGACAGGACGTCATTTGGTTGGCTGGCTACACCTTC. Protein product: CASSSGQDVIWLAGYTF.

This clone was detected a few times. The gene calls are TRBV5-1 and TRBJ2-3; weak D call: TRBD1 (5 bases). This CDR3 spans 16 amino acids. Trimming left V 0 bases short and J 1 base short, with 12 bases between. Germline CDR1 and CDR2: SGHRS and YFSETQ. CDR3 residues: CASSLGSTVGTDTQYF. The DNA for the CDR3 is TGCGCCAGCAGCTTGGGGTCGACAGTTGGCACAGATACGCAGTATTTT.